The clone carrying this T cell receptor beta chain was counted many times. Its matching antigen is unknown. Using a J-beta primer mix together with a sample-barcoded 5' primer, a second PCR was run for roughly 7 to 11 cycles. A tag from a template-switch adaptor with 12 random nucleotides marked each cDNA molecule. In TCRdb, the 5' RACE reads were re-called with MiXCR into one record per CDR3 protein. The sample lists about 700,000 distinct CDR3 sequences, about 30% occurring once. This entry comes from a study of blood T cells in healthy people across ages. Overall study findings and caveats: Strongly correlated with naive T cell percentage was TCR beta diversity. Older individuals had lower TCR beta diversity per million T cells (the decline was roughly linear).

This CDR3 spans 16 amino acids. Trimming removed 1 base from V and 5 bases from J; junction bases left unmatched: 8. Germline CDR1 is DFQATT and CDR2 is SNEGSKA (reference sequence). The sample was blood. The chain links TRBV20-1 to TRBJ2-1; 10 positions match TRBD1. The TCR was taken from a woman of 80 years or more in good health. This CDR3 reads CSARAIGQGGDNEQFF. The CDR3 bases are TGCAGTGCTAGAGCGATCGGACAGGGGGGTGACAATGAGCAGTTCTTC.